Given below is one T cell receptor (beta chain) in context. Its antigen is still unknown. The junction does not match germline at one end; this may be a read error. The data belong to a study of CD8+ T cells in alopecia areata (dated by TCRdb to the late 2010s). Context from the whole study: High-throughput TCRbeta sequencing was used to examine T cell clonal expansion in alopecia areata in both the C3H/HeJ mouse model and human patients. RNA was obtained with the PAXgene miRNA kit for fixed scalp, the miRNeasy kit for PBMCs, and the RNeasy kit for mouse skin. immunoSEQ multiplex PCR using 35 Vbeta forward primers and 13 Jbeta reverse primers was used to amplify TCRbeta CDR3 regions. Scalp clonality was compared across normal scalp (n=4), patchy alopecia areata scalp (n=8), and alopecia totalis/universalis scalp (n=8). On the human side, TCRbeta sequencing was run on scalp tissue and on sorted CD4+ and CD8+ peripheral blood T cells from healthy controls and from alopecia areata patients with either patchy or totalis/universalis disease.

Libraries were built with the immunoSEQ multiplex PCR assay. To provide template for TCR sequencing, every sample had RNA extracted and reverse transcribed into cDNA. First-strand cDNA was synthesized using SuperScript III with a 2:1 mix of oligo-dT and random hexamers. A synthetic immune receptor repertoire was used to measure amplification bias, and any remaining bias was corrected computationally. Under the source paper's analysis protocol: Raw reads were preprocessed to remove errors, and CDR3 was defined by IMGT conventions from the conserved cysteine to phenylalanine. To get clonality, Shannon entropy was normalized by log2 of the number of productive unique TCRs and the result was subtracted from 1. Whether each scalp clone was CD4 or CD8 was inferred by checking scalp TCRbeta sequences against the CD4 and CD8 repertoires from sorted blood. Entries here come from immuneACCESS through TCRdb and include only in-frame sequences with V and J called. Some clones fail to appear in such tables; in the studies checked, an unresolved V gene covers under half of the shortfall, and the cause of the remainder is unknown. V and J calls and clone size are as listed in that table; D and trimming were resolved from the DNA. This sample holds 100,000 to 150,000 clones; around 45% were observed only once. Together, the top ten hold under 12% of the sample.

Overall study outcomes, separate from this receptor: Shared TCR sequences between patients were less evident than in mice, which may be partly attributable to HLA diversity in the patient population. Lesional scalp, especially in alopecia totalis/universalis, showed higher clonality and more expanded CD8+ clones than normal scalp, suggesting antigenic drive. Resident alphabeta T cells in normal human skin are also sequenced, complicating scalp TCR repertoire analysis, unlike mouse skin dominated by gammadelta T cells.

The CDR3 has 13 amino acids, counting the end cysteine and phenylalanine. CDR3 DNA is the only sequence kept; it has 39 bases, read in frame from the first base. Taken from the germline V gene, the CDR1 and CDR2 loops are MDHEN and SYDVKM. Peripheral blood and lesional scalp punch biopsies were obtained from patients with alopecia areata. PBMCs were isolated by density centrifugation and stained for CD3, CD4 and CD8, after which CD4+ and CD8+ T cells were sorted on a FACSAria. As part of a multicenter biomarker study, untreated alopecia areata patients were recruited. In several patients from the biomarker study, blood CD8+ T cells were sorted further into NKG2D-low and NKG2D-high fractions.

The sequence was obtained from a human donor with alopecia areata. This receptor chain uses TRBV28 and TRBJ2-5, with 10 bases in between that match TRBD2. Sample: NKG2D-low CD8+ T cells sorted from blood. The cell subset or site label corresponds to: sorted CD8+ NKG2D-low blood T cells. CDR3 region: CASRSLAGEAQYF. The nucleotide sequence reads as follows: TGTGCCAGCAGAAGCCTAGCGGGAGAGGCCCAGTACTTC.